This T cell receptor beta chain was identified during a study of control samples from healthy donors and cancer patients. This CDR3 comprises 14 residues. V was clipped by 3 bases and J by 4 bases, with 10 bases between them. The germline V gene has CDR1 MDHEN and CDR2 SYDVKM. This clone came up once. The repertoire was sequenced with immunoSEQ multiplex PCR; TCRdb's copy has only in-frame clones and lacks some. The table records 55,000 to 90,000 clones, 84% of them present only once. Sequencing was performed on blood. The rearrangement joins TRBV28 to TRBJ1-3, with a tentative D call TRBD1 (5 bases). The receptor comes from a man over 45 in good health. CDR3 residues: CASSFRGSGNTIYF. DNA for the CDR3: TGTGCCAGCAGTTTTCGGGGGTCGGGAAACACCATATATTTT.